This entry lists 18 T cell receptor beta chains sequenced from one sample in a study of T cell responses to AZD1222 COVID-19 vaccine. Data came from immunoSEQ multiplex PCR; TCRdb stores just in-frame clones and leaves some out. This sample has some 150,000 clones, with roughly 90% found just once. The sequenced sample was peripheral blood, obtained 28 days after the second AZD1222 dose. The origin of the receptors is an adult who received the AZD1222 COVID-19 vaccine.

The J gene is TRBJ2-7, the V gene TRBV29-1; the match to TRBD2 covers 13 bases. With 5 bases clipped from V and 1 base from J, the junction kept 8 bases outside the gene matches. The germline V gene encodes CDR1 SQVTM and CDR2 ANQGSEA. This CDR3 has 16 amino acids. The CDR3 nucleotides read TGCAGCGTTCGGACTAGCGGGGGCTCAATTTCCTACGAGCAGTACTTC. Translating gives CSVRTSGGSISYEQYF.

In DNA form, the CDR3 reads TGTGCCAGCAGCTCCCAGGGTTCGGGGACTGAAGCTTTCTTT. It translates to CASSSQGSGTEAFF. V is TRBV7-9 and J is TRBJ1-1; possible D gene TRBD1, 5 bases. CDR1 and CDR2 (germline): SEHNR, FQNEAQ (reference sequence). The V end lost 4 bases, the J end lost 5 bases, and 14 bases lay between the germline ends. The CDR3 length is 14 residues.

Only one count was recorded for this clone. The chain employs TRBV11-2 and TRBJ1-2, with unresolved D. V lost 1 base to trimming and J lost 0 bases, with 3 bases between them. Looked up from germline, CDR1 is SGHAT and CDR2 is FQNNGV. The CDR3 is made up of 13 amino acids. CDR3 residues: CASSLGANYGYTF. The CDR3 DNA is TGTGCCAGCAGCTTAGGCGCTAACTATGGCTACACCTTC.

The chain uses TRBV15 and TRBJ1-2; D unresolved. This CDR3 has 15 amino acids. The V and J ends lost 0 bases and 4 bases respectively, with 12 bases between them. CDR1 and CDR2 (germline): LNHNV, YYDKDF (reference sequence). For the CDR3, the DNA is TGTGCCACCAGCAGAGATAGAGAGGAGTCCTATGGCTACACCTTC. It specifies CATSRDREESYGYTF. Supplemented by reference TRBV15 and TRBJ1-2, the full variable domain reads DAMVIQNPRYQVTQFGKPVTLSCSQTLNHNVMYWYQQKSSQAPKLLFHYYDKDFNNEADTPDNFQSRRPNTSFCFLDIRSPGLGDTAMYLCATSRDREESYGYTFGSGTRLTVV.

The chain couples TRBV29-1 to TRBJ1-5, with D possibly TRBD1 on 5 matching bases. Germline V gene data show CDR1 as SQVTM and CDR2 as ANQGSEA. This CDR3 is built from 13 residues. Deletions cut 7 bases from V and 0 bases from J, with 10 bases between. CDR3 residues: CSARGDSNQPQHF. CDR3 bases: TGCAGCGCCCGGGGGGATAGCAATCAGCCCCAGCATTTT.

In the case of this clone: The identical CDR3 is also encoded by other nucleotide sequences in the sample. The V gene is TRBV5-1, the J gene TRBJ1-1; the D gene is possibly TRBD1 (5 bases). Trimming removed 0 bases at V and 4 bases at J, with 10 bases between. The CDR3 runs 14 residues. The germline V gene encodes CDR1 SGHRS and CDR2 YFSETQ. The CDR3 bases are TGCGCCAGCAGCTTGGGCGCGAGGGGCACTGAAGCTTTCTTT. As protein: CASSLGARGTEAFF.

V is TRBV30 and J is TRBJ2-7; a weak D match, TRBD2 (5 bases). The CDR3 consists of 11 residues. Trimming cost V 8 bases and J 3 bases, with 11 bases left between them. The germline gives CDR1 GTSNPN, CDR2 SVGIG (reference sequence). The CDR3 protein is CAAFGIYEQYF. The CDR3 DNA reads TGTGCCGCCTTCGGGATCTACGAGCAGTACTTC. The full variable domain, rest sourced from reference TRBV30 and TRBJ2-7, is SQTIHQWPATLVQPVGSPLSLECTVEGTSNPNLYWYRQAAGRGLQLLFYSVGIGQISSEVPQNLSASRPQDRQFILSSKKLLLSDSGFYLCAAFGIYEQYFGPGTRLTVT.

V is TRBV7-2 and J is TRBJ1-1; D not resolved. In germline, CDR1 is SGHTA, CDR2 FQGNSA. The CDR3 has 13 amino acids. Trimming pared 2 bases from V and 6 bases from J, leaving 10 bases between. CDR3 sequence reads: CASSLIRSPEAFF. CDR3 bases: TGTGCCAGCAGCTTAATTAGAAGCCCTGAAGCTTTCTTT.

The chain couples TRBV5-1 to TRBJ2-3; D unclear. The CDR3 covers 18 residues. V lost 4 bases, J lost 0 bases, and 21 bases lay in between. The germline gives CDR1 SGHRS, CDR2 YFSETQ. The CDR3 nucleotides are TGCGCCAGCAGCCCGAGAGTTTGGGGTGCTACTAGCACAGATACGCAGTATTTT. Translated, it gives CASSPRVWGATSTDTQYF.

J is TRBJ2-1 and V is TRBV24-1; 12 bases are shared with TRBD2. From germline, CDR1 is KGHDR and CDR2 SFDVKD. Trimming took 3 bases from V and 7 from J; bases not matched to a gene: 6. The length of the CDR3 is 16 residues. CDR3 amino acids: CATSDPRLAGGNEQFF. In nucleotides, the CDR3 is TGTGCCACCAGTGATCCCCGTCTAGCGGGGGGGAATGAGCAGTTCTTC.

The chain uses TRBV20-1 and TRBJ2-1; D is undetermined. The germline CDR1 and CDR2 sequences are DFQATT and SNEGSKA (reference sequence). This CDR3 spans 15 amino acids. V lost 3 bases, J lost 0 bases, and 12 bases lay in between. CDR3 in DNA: TGCAGTGCTAGTTATGGCCGAAGCTCCTACAATGAGCAGTTCTTC. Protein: CSASYGRSSYNEQFF.

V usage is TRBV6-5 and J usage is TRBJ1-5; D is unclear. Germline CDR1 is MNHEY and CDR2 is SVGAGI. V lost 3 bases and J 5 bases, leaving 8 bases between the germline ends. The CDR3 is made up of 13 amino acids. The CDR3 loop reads CASSYAAYQPQHF. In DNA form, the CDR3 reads TGTGCCAGCAGTTATGCTGCTTATCAGCCCCAGCATTTT.

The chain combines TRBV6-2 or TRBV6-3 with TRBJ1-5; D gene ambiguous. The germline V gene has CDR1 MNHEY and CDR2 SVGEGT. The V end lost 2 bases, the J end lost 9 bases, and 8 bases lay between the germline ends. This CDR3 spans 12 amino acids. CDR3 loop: CASSYGKGPQHF. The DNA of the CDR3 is TGTGCCAGCAGTTACGGGAAAGGGCCCCAGCATTTT.

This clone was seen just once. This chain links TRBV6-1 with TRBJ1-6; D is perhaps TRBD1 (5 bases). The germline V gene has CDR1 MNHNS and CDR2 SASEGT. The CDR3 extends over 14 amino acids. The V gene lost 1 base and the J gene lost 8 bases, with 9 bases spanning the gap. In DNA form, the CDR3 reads TGTGCCAGCAGTGAAGGACAGCCTTATTCACCCCTCCACTTT. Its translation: CASSEGQPYSPLHF.

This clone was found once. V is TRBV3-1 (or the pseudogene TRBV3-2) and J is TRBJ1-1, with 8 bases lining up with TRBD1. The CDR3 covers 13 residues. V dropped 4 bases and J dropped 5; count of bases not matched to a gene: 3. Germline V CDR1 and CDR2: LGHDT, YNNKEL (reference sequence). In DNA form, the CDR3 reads TGTGCCAGCAGCCTTACAGGGGGAACTGAAGCTTTCTTT. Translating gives CASSLTGGTEAFF.

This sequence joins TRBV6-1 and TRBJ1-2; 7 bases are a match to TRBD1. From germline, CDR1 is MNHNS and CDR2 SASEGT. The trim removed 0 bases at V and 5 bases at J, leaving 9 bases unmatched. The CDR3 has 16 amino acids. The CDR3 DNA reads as TGTGCCAGCAGTGAAGCGACCACAGGGGCGTCATATGGCTACACCTTC. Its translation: CASSEATTGASYGYTF.

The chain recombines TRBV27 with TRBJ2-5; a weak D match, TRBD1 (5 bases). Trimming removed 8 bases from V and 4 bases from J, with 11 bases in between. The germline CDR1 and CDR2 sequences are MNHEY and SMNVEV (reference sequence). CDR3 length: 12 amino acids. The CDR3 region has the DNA TGTGCCAGCGGACATACGGGAGAGACCCAGTACTTC. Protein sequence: CASGHTGETQYF.

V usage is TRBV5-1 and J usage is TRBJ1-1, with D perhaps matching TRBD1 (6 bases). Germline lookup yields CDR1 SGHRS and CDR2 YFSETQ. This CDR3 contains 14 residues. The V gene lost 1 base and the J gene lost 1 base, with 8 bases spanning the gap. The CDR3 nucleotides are TGCGCCAGCAGCTTGACAGGGACGAACACTGAAGCTTTCTTT. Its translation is CASSLTGTNTEAFF.